The present entry profiles one T cell receptor beta chain with its context. The data originate from a study of OX40 agonist ivuxolimab in advanced cancers. Clones were read by immunoSEQ multiplex PCR, and TCRdb kept only the in-frame ones, dropping some. Of roughly 65,000 clones in the sample, roughly 82% were seen once. This CDR3 is 15 amino acids long. V lost 1 base and J lost 3, with 12 bases in between. Germline V gives CDR1 SGHTA, CDR2 FQGNSA. This TCR came from an adult with an advanced solid tumor such as melanoma, head and neck, liver or kidney cancer. This chain links TRBV7-2 with TRBJ1-2; D unclear. The sequences come from CD4+ or CD8+ T cells sorted from blood, collected in a trial of the OX40 agonist ivuxolimab. CDR3 DNA: TGTGCCAGCAGCTTAGATCCCGGGTCTGACTATGGCTACACCTTC. Residues: CASSLDPGSDYGYTF.